The 13 T cell receptor beta chains below come from one sample, sequenced in a study of blood T cell repertoires in COVID-19. The protocol was immunoSEQ multiplex PCR, while the TCRdb copy is restricted to in-frame clones and leaves out a portion. Seen here are over 150,000 clones, roughly 83% observed once, and the top ten hold over 6.5%. Material: peripheral blood. The receptors were gathered from a woman aged 40 to 55 with COVID-19, enrolled during active disease.

Comments on this clone: The same CDR3 arises from other DNA sequences in this sample as well. The chain uses TRBV5-1 and TRBJ2-1, with 7 positions matching TRBD2. The germline CDR1 and CDR2 sequences are SGHRS and YFSETQ. The V segment lost 0 bases and the J segment 0 bases; nucleotides outside the gene matches: 0. The CDR3 is made up of 15 amino acids. CDR3 bases: TGCGCCAGCAGCTTGGGCGGGGGCTCCTACAATGAGCAGTTCTTC. Its translation is CASSLGGGSYNEQFF.

The rearrangement joins TRBV10-1 to TRBJ2-7; 8 positions agree with TRBD1. The germline gives CDR1 WNHNN, CDR2 SYGVQD (reference sequence). The CDR3 spans 15 residues. The V and J ends lost 4 bases and 2 bases, in that order; junction bases with no gene match: 7. CDR3 in amino acids: CASSAGQGGPYEQYF. CDR3 sequence (DNA): TGCGCCAGCAGTGCTGGACAGGGCGGCCCCTACGAGCAGTACTTC.

The chain employs TRBV5-1 and TRBJ1-2, with 12 bases lining up with TRBD1. The junction had 4 bases not matched to a gene; V was cut back by 4 bases and J by 9 bases. The CDR3 runs 13 residues. Germline-derived CDR1 and CDR2 are SGHRS and YFSETQ. The chain's CDR3 is CASSPGQGARYTF. In nucleotides, the CDR3 is TGCGCCAGCAGCCCGGGACAGGGGGCGCGCTACACCTTC.

The rearrangement uses TRBV6-5 and TRBJ1-1; 7 nucleotides align to TRBD1. The V and J ends lost 5 bases and 7 bases, in that order; junction bases with no gene match: 4. The CDR3 contains 12 residues. Germline CDR1 reads MNHEY; CDR2 reads SVGAGI. The CDR3 loop reads CASSRTGFEAFF. CDR3 sequence (DNA): TGTGCCAGCAGTCGGACAGGATTTGAAGCTTTCTTT.

The chain combines TRBV3-1 (or the pseudogene TRBV3-2) with TRBJ1-2; D might be TRBD1 (5 bases). Per germline, CDR1 LGHDT and CDR2 YNNKEL (reference sequence). The V and J ends lost 0 bases and 4 bases respectively, with 21 bases between them. This CDR3 is built from 18 residues. The CDR3: CASSQDQFIGREGYGYTF. The CDR3 DNA reads as TGTGCCAGCAGCCAAGATCAATTTATAGGCAGGGAGGGCTATGGCTACACCTTC.

The sample holds one count of this clone. The gene calls are TRBV27 and TRBJ2-7; D is perhaps TRBD1 (5 bases). The germline V and J ends were trimmed by 3 bases and 3 bases, with 18 bases remaining between them. Germline V gene sequence: CDR1 MNHEY, CDR2 SMNVEV (reference sequence). The CDR3 sequence is 16 residues long. In DNA, the CDR3 is TGTGCCAGCAGTTTTTTACCGGACATTTTACTCTACGAGCAGTACTTC. This codes for CASSFLPDILLYEQYF.

This chain connects TRBV5-1 to TRBJ2-6; the D gene is possibly TRBD1 (6 bases). This CDR3 is 18 amino acids long. The V end lost 4 bases, the J end lost 3 bases, and 20 bases lay between the germline ends. Germline CDR1 is SGHRS and CDR2 is YFSETQ. The chain's CDR3 is CASSHQTGKRSGANVLTF. The CDR3 DNA reads TGCGCCAGCAGCCATCAAACAGGGAAGAGGAGTGGGGCCAACGTCCTGACTTTC.

This clone was seen only a few times. This chain uses TRBV7-9 with TRBJ1-2, with TRBD1 as a possible D gene (6 bases). The CDR3 covers 11 residues. Trimming stripped 5 bases from V and 8 bases from J, with 9 bases between. CDR1 and CDR2 from the germline V gene are SEHNR and FQNEAQ (reference sequence). CDR3 DNA sequence: TGTGCCAGCAGCCAGGGGACCGGCTACACCTTC. Translated: CASSQGTGYTF. The full variable domain, completed using reference TRBV7-9 and TRBJ1-2, is DTGVSQNPRHKITKRGQNVTFRCDPISEHNRLYWYRQTLGQGPEFLTYFQNEAQLEKSRLLSDRFSAERPKGSFSTLEIQRTEQGDSAMYLCASSQGTGYTFGSGTRLTVV.

The chain recombines TRBV29-1 with TRBJ2-1; 7 nucleotides line up with TRBD1. With 6 bases clipped from V and 5 bases from J, the junction kept 4 bases outside the gene matches. The CDR3 spans 12 residues. In germline, CDR1 is SQVTM, CDR2 ANQGSEA. In DNA, the CDR3 is TGCAGCGTCGGACAGGCCGACAATGAGCAGTTCTTC. Its protein is CSVGQADNEQFF.

The chain carries TRBV27 and TRBJ2-1; D is unclear. The CDR3 sequence is 16 residues long. The ends were cut back, 2 bases at V and 4 bases at J, with 15 bases in the middle. From germline, CDR1 is MNHEY and CDR2 SMNVEV (reference sequence). The CDR3, as DNA: TGTGCCAGCAGTTTAAAAGCCTCCGTTCCTTACAATGAGCAGTTCTTC. This encodes CASSLKASVPYNEQFF.

The rearrangement uses TRBV9 and TRBJ2-1; 13 nucleotides align to TRBD2. The germline CDR1 and CDR2 sequences are SGDLS and YYNGEE. CDR3 length: 15 amino acids. J gave up 9 bases and V 5 bases, and 8 bases lay outside the gene matches. CDR3 nucleotides: TGTGCCAGCAGACCAACTAGCGGGGGGGTAAGTGAGCAGTTCTTC. It translates to CASRPTSGGVSEQFF.

V usage is TRBV2 and J usage is TRBJ2-2, with 7 positions matching TRBD1. The CDR3 covers 16 residues. The J segment lost 4 bases and the V segment lost 6 bases, leaving 11 bases of the junction unmatched. Germline-derived CDR1 and CDR2 are SNHLY and FYNNEI. For the CDR3, the DNA is TGTGCCAGCAGGAGGGCGACAGGGAGTCCCACCGGGGAGCTGTTTTTT. Its translation: CASRRATGSPTGELFF.

The genes are TRBV27 and TRBJ1-2, with 9 bases aligning to TRBD1. V gave up 2 bases and J gave up 8 bases; unmatched junction bases: 6. Germline CDR1 and CDR2: MNHEY and SMNVEV (reference sequence). The CDR3 length is 14 residues. For the CDR3, the DNA is TGTGCCAGCAGTTTAAGGGGGACAGGGATCGGCTACACCTTC. Its translation is CASSLRGTGIGYTF.